These T cell receptor beta chains were read from a single sample in a study of control samples from healthy donors and cancer patients. The protocol was immunoSEQ multiplex PCR, while the TCRdb copy is restricted to in-frame clones and leaves out a portion. The sample lists about 73,000 clones, less than 95% seen once, with 6.2% in the top ten. The specimen was blood. The receptors stem from a woman in her thirties or forties in good health. Both conserved end residues are part of each CDR3. A D gene is named only where the DNA matches it firmly. Clone size appears in some rows only: once, few, many, or a class for an expanded clone.

d_call clone_size j_call v_call cdr3_aa cdr3_nt
- - TRBJ2-3 TRBV9 CASSVVGGSTDTQYF TGTGCCAGCAGCGTAGTTGGGGGCAGCACAGATACGCAGTATTTT
- - TRBJ1-6 TRBV12-3/TRBV12-4 CASSSHGLPLHF TGTGCCAGCAGTTCTCATGGACTTCCCCTCCACTTT
TRBD1 few TRBJ1-4 TRBV7-8 CASSLSRTGYREKLFF TGTGCCAGCAGCCTCAGCAGGACAGGGTATCGAGAAAAACTGTTTTTT
- - TRBJ1-1 TRBV4-2 CASSQAEGGGTEAFF TGTGCCAGCAGCCAAGCGGAGGGGGGGGGCACTGAAGCTTTCTTT
- - TRBJ1-5 TRBV19 CASSIDFFRISNQPQHF TGTGCCAGTAGTATAGATTTCTTCAGGATATCGAATCAGCCCCAGCATTTT
- - TRBJ1-1 TRBV5-1 CASSLAAGRNTEAFF TGCGCCAGCAGCTTGGCGGCAGGGAGGAACACTGAAGCTTTCTTT
- - TRBJ2-7 TRBV6-2/TRBV6-3 CASSYFGPVPLEQYF TGTGCCAGCAGTTACTTTGGACCCGTGCCGCTCGAGCAGTACTTC
- once TRBJ2-1 TRBV19 CASSIGLQSSYNEQFF TGTGCCAGTAGTATAGGACTTCAAAGCTCCTACAATGAGCAGTTCTTC
- - TRBJ1-5 TRBV2 CASSDDGGGQPQHF TGTGCCAGCAGTGATGACGGGGGAGGTCAGCCCCAGCATTTT
TRBD1 - TRBJ1-6 TRBV11-2 CASSLGTGGNSPLHF TGTGCCAGCAGCTTGGGGACAGGGGGCAATTCACCCCTCCACTTT
TRBD1 few TRBJ1-5 TRBV6-5 CASSETGSSNQPQHF TGTGCCAGCAGCGAGACAGGGTCGAGCAATCAGCCCCAGCATTTT
TRBD1 - TRBJ2-7 TRBV9 CASSGYADRAEQYF TGTGCCAGCAGCGGATACGCAGACAGGGCCGAGCAGTACTTC
- - TRBJ1-1 TRBV6-2/TRBV6-3 CASSYDRTRPLHF TGTGCCAGCAGTTACGATCGCACAAGGCCCCTACATTTT
TRBD2 - TRBJ2-1 TRBV19 CASSPGLAGAPGEQFF TGTGCCAGTAGTCCTGGACTAGCGGGAGCCCCGGGTGAGCAGTTCTTC
TRBD1 - TRBJ1-3 TRBV28 CASSFRGAGNTIYF TGTGCCAGCAGTTTCAGGGGGGCTGGAAACACCATATATTTT
- few TRBJ1-5 TRBV6-1 CASSEWGTFDQPQHF TGTGCCAGCAGTGAATGGGGAACCTTCGATCAGCCCCAGCATTTT
- - TRBJ2-7 TRBV7-2 CASSLVPVSYEQYF TGTGCCAGCAGCTTAGTGCCAGTCTCCTACGAGCAGTACTTC
- few TRBJ2-7 TRBV2 CASRYNYEQYF TGTGCCAGCAGGTACAACTACGAGCAGTACTTC
TRBD1 - TRBJ1-1 TRBV10-3 CAISESTGTGTNTEAFF TGTGCCATCAGTGAGTCGACCGGGACAGGGACGAACACTGAAGCTTTCTTT
- - TRBJ1-1 TRBV28 CASSIRGRVGTEAFF TGTGCCAGCAGTATTAGAGGGAGGGTAGGGACTGAAGCTTTCTTT
TRBD1 - TRBJ2-5 TRBV7-6 CASSHDRETFQETQYF TGTGCCAGCAGCCACGACAGGGAAACTTTTCAAGAGACCCAGTACTTC
TRBD1 - TRBJ1-2 TRBV29-1 CSVPVQGAWGYGYTF TGCAGCGTTCCGGTACAGGGGGCATGGGGCTATGGCTACACCTTC
- - TRBJ1-3 TRBV3-1/TRBV3-2 CASSLPPGNTIYF TGTGCCAGCAGCCTACCCCCTGGAAACACCATATATTTT
- - TRBJ2-7 TRBV19 CASSQGVSEQYF TGTGCCAGTAGTCAGGGTGTCTCCGAGCAGTACTTC
TRBD1 - TRBJ1-6 TRBV28 CASSTGGHNNSPLHF TGTGCCAGCAGTACAGGGGGCCATAATAATTCACCCCTCCACTTT
- - TRBJ2-7 TRBV24-1 CATSDSSSYEQYF TGTGCCACCAGTGATTCATCAAGCTACGAGCAGTACTTC
- once TRBJ1-1 TRBV7-9 CASSFHGANTEAFF TGTGCCAGCAGCTTTCACGGAGCGAACACTGAAGCTTTCTTT
TRBD1 - TRBJ1-4 TRBV2 CASSTGTGIEKLFF TGTGCCAGCAGTACCGGGACAGGGATTGAAAAACTGTTTTTT
- - TRBJ2-2 TRBV6-2/TRBV6-3 CASSPIGPGANTGELFF TGTGCCAGCAGTCCAATAGGACCGGGCGCGAACACCGGGGAGCTGTTTTTT
- - TRBJ1-4 TRBV2 CASTRRRGGEKLFF TGTGCCAGCACCCGAAGAAGGGGTGGTGAAAAACTGTTTTTT
- once TRBJ1-5 TRBV10-1 CASSDGSGNQPQHF TGCGCCAGCAGTGATGGGTCCGGAAATCAGCCCCAGCATTTT
- - TRBJ1-1 TRBV15 CATSRGRGDTEAFF TGTGCCACCAGCAGAGGTCGAGGGGACACTGAAGCTTTCTTT
- - TRBJ2-1 TRBV3-1/TRBV3-2 CASSPSWGSYNEQFF TGTGCCAGCAGCCCTAGTTGGGGCAGCTACAATGAGCAGTTCTTC
- - TRBJ2-1 TRBV3-1/TRBV3-2 CASSQYGGPLEQFF TGTGCCAGCAGCCAATATGGAGGGCCCCTTGAGCAGTTCTTC
TRBD1 - TRBJ1-2 TRBV30 CAWSPGQRFYGYTF TGTGCCTGGAGTCCGGGACAGCGTTTCTATGGCTACACCTTC
- - TRBJ2-1 TRBV7-9 CASSQISGRVSNEQFF TGTGCCAGCAGCCAAATAAGCGGTCGGGTAAGCAATGAGCAGTTCTTC
- few TRBJ1-5 TRBV15 CATSWVTNQPQHF TGTGCCACCAGCTGGGTTACCAATCAGCCCCAGCATTTT
TRBD1 - TRBJ1-2 TRBV4-3 CASSRMGQGINYGYTF TGCGCCAGCAGCCGAATGGGACAGGGGATTAACTATGGCTACACCTTC
- once TRBJ2-2 TRBV29-1 CSVLTGELFF TGCAGCGTCCTCACCGGGGAGCTGTTTTTT
- - TRBJ2-4 TRBV23-1 CASITGGAGGRRDIQYF TGCGCCAGCATTACAGGGGGGGCAGGGGGACGTAGGGACATTCAGTACTTC
TRBD1 - TRBJ2-3 TRBV7-8 CASSPGTGYADTQYF TGTGCCAGCAGCCCAGGGACAGGGTATGCAGATACGCAGTATTTT
- - TRBJ2-1 TRBV6-5 CASSIQGYEQFF TGTGCCAGCAGTATACAGGGATATGAGCAGTTCTTC
TRBD1 - TRBJ1-1 TRBV5-1 CASSLGQGNEAFF TGCGCCAGCAGCCTGGGACAGGGGAATGAAGCTTTCTTT
TRBD1 - TRBJ1-2 TRBV27 CASSLDRVNYGYTF TGTGCCAGCAGTCTCGACAGGGTAAACTATGGCTACACCTTC
- - TRBJ1-1 TRBV10-3 CAISELQLNTEAFF TGTGCCATCAGTGAGCTACAACTGAACACTGAAGCTTTCTTT
TRBD1 - TRBJ2-7 TRBV7-2 CASSLRNSGQGYEQYF TGTGCCAGCAGCTTACGAAACTCGGGACAGGGTTACGAGCAGTACTTC
- - TRBJ1-3 TRBV20-1 CSASLDSSGNTIYF TGCAGTGCTAGTCTGGACAGCTCTGGAAACACCATATATTTT
TRBD2 - TRBJ2-5 TRBV10-2 CASRGGSYQETQYF TGCGCCAGCAGGGGCGGGAGTTACCAAGAGACCCAGTACTTC
TRBD1 - TRBJ1-6 TRBV5-1 CASKSTGAESSPLHF TGCGCCAGCAAGTCCACAGGGGCTGAGAGTTCACCCCTCCACTTT
TRBD1 - TRBJ2-1 TRBV7-6 CASSPTTGGGDNEQFF TGTGCCAGCAGCCCCACTACAGGGGGTGGGGACAATGAGCAGTTCTTC
- - TRBJ2-1 TRBV9 CASSVAGSYNEQFF TGTGCCAGCAGCGTAGCGGGCTCCTACAATGAGCAGTTCTTC
TRBD1 - TRBJ2-1 TRBV5-6 CASSFEAGDPGGQFF TGTGCCAGCAGCTTCGAGGCAGGGGATCCAGGGGGGCAGTTCTTC
TRBD1 - TRBJ1-2 TRBV15 CATSIGQGASFGYTF TGTGCCACCAGCATAGGACAGGGGGCGTCGTTTGGCTACACCTTC
- - TRBJ2-1 TRBV7-9 CASSLGGYEQFF TGTGCCAGCAGCTTAGGGGGGTATGAGCAGTTCTTC
- - TRBJ1-2 TRBV28 CASSERIYGYTF TGTGCCAGCAGCGAAAGGATCTATGGCTACACCTTC
- - TRBJ2-7 TRBV7-2 CASSLSGRNEQYF TGTGCCAGCAGCTTGTCGGGAAGGAACGAGCAGTACTTC
TRBD1 - TRBJ1-1 TRBV27 CASSLTGGGMNTEAFF TGTGCCAGCAGTTTGACAGGGGGGGGGATGAACACTGAAGCTTTCTTT